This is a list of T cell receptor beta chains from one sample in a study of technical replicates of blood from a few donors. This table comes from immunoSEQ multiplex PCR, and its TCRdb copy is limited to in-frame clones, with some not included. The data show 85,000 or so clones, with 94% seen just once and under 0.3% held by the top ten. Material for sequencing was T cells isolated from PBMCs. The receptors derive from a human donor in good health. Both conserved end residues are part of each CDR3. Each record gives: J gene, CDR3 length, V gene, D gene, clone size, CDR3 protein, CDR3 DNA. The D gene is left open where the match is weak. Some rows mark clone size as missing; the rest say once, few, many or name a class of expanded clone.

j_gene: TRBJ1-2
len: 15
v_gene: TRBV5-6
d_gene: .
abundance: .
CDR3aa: CASSLVGILGGGYTF
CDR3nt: TGTGCCAGCAGCTTGGTCGGAATACTGGGGGGTGGCTACACCTTC

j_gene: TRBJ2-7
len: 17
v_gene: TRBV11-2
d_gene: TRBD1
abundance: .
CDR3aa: CASSLAAGDRGSYEQYF
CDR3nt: TGTGCCAGCAGCTTAGCCGCCGGGGACAGGGGGTCATACGAGCAGTACTTC

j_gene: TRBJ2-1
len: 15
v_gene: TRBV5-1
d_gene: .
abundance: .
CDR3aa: CASSQTLTIYNEQFF
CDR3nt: TGCGCCAGCAGCCAAACCCTTACTATCTACAATGAGCAGTTCTTC

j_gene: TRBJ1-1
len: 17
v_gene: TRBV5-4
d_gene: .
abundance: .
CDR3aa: CASSSGTFGNVNTEAFF
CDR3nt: TGTGCCAGCAGCTCCGGGACATTCGGGAATGTGAACACTGAAGCTTTCTTT

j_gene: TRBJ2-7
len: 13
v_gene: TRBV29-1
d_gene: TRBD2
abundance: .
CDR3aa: CSVRTSGLYEQYF
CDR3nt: TGCAGCGTTAGGACTAGCGGATTGTACGAGCAGTACTTC

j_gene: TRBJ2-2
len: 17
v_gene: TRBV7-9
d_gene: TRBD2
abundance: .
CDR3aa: CASSQPSGRATTGELFF
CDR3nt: TGTGCCAGCAGCCAACCTAGCGGGAGGGCCACCACCGGGGAGCTGTTTTTT

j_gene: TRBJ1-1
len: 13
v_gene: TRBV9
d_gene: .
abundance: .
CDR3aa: CASSMGQNTEAFF
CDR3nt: TGTGCCAGCAGCATGGGCCAGAACACTGAAGCTTTCTTT

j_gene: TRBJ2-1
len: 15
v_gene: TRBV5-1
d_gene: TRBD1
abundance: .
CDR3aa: CASSWGQDSYNEQFF
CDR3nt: TGCGCCAGCAGCTGGGGACAGGACTCCTACAATGAGCAGTTCTTC

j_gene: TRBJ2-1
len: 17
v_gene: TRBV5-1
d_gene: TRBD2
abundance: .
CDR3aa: CASSLPPGEGTYNEQFF
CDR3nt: TGCGCCAGCAGCCTTCCCCCCGGGGAGGGAACCTACAATGAGCAGTTCTTC

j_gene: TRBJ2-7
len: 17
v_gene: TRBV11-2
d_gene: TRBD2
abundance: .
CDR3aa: CASSTGTIYSSSYEQYF
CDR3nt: TGTGCCAGCAGCACCGGGACTATTTACAGTTCTTCCTACGAGCAGTACTTC

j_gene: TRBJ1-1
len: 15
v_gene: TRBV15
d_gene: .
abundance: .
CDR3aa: CATSNQRYASPEAFF
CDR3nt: TGTGCCACCAGCAACCAGAGGTACGCAAGCCCTGAAGCTTTCTTT

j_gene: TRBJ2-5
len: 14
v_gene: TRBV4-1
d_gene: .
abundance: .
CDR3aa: CASSPRDFGETQYF
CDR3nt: TGCGCCAGCAGCCCTAGGGACTTCGGAGAGACCCAGTACTTC

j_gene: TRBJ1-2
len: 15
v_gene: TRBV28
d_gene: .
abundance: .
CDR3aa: CASSGGGRTTNGYTF
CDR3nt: TGTGCCAGCAGTGGGGGGGGGAGGACAACAAATGGCTACACCTTC

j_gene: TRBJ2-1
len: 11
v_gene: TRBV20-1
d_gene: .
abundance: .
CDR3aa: CSATPYNEQFF
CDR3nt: TGCAGTGCTACCCCTTACAATGAGCAGTTCTTC

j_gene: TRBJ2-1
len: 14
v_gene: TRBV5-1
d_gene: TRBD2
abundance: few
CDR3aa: CASSQLAGEGEQFF
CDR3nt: TGCGCCAGCAGCCAATTAGCGGGAGAAGGCGAGCAGTTCTTC